This T cell receptor (beta chain) was profiled in a study of T cells after yellow fever vaccination. Findings of the study overall: Booster samples showed a return of most primary-vaccination clones (roughly 96% CD4, roughly 85% CD8). The study noted that FACS-sorted repertoires could contain abundant clonotypes contaminating from the bulk population.

The sample holds a few counts of this clonotype. Antigen specificity is unknown. Universal primer sites and UMIs were introduced during 5'RACE template-switching synthesis of TCR cDNA. TCRdb re-analysed the 5' RACE reads in MiXCR, keeping a single row per CDR3 protein. The table has some 290,000 distinct CDR3 sequences, about 10% seen once. This clonotype originated in a man between 18 and 29 years old who received the YFV17D yellow fever vaccine. The starting material was CD4+ T cells sorted from PBMCs, obtained 45 days after the yellow fever booster vaccination.

CDR3 in DNA: TGTGCCAGCAGTGCTCCGGTAGCGGATACGCAGTATTTT. Amino acid sequence: CASSAPVADTQYF. This sequence joins TRBV6-1 and TRBJ2-3, with D possibly TRBD2 on 5 matching bases. This CDR3 spans 13 amino acids. Germline CDR1 reads MNHNS; CDR2 reads SASEGT. V was pared by 4 bases and J by 6 bases, with 11 bases between.